The 11 T cell receptor beta chains below were found in one sample sequenced in a study of blood T cells in healthy people across ages. A second PCR, run for about 7 to 12 cycles, used a sample-barcoded 5' primer plus a J-beta primer mix. Each CDR3 protein gets one entry after TCRdb re-called the 5' RACE reads with MiXCR. The repertoire holds hundreds of thousands of distinct CDR3 sequences, approximately 52% seen once, with approximately 13% in the top ten. The specimen sequenced was blood. These receptors originate from a woman of 80 years or more in good health.

This clonotype was seen many times. The chain recombines TRBV14 with TRBJ2-5, with D possibly being TRBD1 (6 bases). The CDR3 extends over 14 amino acids. The germline V gene encodes CDR1 SGHDN and CDR2 FVKESK. V lost 4 bases to trimming and J lost 6 bases, with 15 bases between them. The CDR3 here is CASSRSGERKTQYF. CDR3 coding DNA: TGTGCCAGCAGCCGTTCAGGGGAGAGGAAGACCCAGTACTTC. The full variable domain, rest sourced from reference TRBV14 and TRBJ2-5, is EAGVTQFPSHSVIEKGQTVTLRCDPISGHDNLYWYRRVMGKEIKFLLHFVKESKQDESGMPNNRFLAERTGGTYSTLKVQPAELEDSGVYFCASSRSGERKTQYFGPGTRLLVL.

This chain connects TRBV28 to TRBJ2-5; D possibly corresponds to TRBD1 (6 bases). Germline V gene data show CDR1 as MDHEN and CDR2 as SYDVKM. Trimming took off 5 bases at V and 11 bases at J, with 21 bases between the two ends. The CDR3 is 14 amino acids. The CDR3 DNA sequence: TGTGCCAGCAGTCTAACCCAGGGGAGCAATGAGCAGTACTTC. Encoded protein: CASSLTQGSNEQYF.

The table lists this clonotype with many counts. V and J are TRBV20-1 and TRBJ2-7; 10 bases are shared with TRBD1. This CDR3 spans 17 amino acids. V dropped 0 bases and J dropped 0; count of bases not matched to a gene: 8. CDR1 and CDR2 (germline): DFQATT, SNEGSKA (reference sequence). This CDR3 reads CSARDPGQGRGSYEQYF. The CDR3 DNA reads TGCAGTGCTAGAGATCCGGGACAGGGGAGAGGCTCCTACGAGCAGTACTTC.

The table lists this clonotype with a count of one. The chain couples TRBV20-1 to TRBJ2-1; TRBD2 agrees at 8 bases. Germline V gene sequence: CDR1 DFQATT, CDR2 SNEGSKA (reference sequence). This CDR3 contains 13 residues. J gave up 8 bases and V 4 bases, and 7 bases lay outside the gene matches. CDR3 region: CSANSREGDEQFF. CDR3 sequence (DNA): TGCAGTGCTAATAGCCGGGAGGGGGATGAGCAGTTCTTC.

This clonotype was seen a handful of times. The chain employs TRBV7-3 and TRBJ1-1; D unresolved. The CDR3 loop spans 14 amino acids. V was pared by 2 bases and J by 3 bases, with 10 bases between. Germline CDR1 and CDR2: SGHTA and FQGTGA. CDR3 amino acids: CASSLEGSDTEAFF. CDR3 DNA: TGTGCCAGCAGCTTAGAGGGATCGGACACTGAAGCTTTCTTT.

V gene TRBV6-6 combines with J gene TRBJ1-1; maybe TRBD1 (6 bases). The CDR3 totals 15 residues. Germline CDR1 MNHNY, CDR2 SVGAGI (reference sequence). V gave up 2 bases and J gave up 4 bases, with 14 bases separating them. CDR3 residues: CASSYTGDTATEAFF. The CDR3 bases are TGTGCCAGCAGTTACACTGGGGACACAGCCACTGAAGCTTTCTTT.

J is TRBJ2-7 and V is TRBV7-3; unclear D gene. The CDR3 has 15 amino acids. With 2 bases removed from V and 5 bases from J, the gap between germline ends came to 16 bases. Looked up from germline, CDR1 is SGHTA and CDR2 is FQGTGA. The CDR3 DNA sequence: TGTGCCAGCAGCTTATCCGGGTATTCTCCCGACGAGCAGTACTTC. Its translation: CASSLSGYSPDEQYF.

The chain carries TRBV12-3 or TRBV12-4 and TRBJ1-2; possible D gene TRBD1, 5 bases. V lost 10 bases and J lost 6, with 18 bases in between. This CDR3 spans 13 amino acids. CDR3 DNA: TGTGCCACTGTCCAGCAGGGTCGAGATGGCTACACCTTC. It specifies CATVQQGRDGYTF.

This clonotype was seen repeatedly, ten times or more. The rearrangement joins TRBV24-1 to TRBJ2-6; TRBD1 might be the D (5 bases). In germline, CDR1 is KGHDR, CDR2 SFDVKD. The CDR3 extends over 19 amino acids. V lost 2 bases and J 4 bases, leaving 20 bases between the germline ends. CDR3 loop: CATSDWGRASRPGANVLTF. As DNA, the CDR3 is TGTGCCACCAGTGATTGGGGCCGGGCATCCCGGCCCGGGGCCAACGTCCTGACTTTC.

This clonotype has ten or more counts. CDR3 DNA sequence: TGCGCCAGCAGCTTGGGAGCGGGACTCCAAGAGACCCAGTACTTC. Encoded protein: CASSLGAGLQETQYF. The chain joins TRBV5-1 to TRBJ2-5, with 7 nucleotides matching TRBD2. This CDR3 is built from 15 residues. J lost 1 base, V lost 0 bases, and 3 bases had no gene match. The germline V gene encodes CDR1 SGHRS and CDR2 YFSETQ.

The sample holds many counts of this clonotype. The CDR3 is CASSVVQSSRESYEQYF. The CDR3 region has the DNA TGCGCCAGCAGCGTAGTACAGTCCTCCAGGGAATCCTACGAGCAGTACTTC. This chain joins TRBV5-1 and TRBJ2-7, with a tentative D call TRBD1 (5 bases). The length of the CDR3 is 17 residues. V was pared by 4 bases and J by 1 base, with 21 bases between. CDR1 is SGHRS, CDR2 YFSETQ, per germline.